The present entry profiles one T cell receptor (beta chain) with its context. This entry comes from a study of PD-L1 blockade in urothelial cancer. Study summary: Blood samples contained a median around 140,000 T cells.

Stated time point: peripheral blood 6 weeks after treatment start. Using immunoSEQ multiplex PCR, the repertoire was profiled, and TCRdb retains in-frame clones only, with some absent. The data show around 45,000 clones, about 83% seen once. Trimming removed 6 bases at V and 4 bases at J, with 19 bases between. Germline CDR1 is MNHNS and CDR2 is SASEGT. The CDR3 is made up of 15 amino acids. The clonotype comes from a man in his fifties or sixties with urothelial cancer. This chain connects TRBV6-1 to TRBJ2-7, with D possibly matching TRBD2 (5 bases). Sequenced material: PBMCs, taken around atezolizumab (anti-PD-L1) treatment. CDR3 loop: CASSERLKIVYEQYF. In nucleotides, the CDR3 is TGTGCCAGCAGCGAGAGACTAAAAATAGTTTACGAGCAGTACTTC.